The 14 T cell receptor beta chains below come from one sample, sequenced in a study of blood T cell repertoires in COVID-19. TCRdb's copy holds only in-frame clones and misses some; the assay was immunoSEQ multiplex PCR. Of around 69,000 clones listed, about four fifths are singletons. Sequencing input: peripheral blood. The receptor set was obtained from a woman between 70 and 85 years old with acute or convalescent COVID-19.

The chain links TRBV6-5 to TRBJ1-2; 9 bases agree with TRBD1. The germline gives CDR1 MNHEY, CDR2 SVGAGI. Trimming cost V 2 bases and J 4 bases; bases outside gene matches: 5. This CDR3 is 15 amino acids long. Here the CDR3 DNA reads TGTGCCAGCAGTTACCCGGGACAGGGAGGCTATGGCTACACCTTC. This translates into CASSYPGQGGYGYTF.

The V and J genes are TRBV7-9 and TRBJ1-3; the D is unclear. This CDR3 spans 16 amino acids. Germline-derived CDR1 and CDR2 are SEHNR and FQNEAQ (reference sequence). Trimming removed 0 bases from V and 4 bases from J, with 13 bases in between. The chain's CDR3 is CASSLAWAFSGNTIYF. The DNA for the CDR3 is TGTGCCAGCAGCTTAGCGTGGGCGTTTTCGGGAAACACCATATATTTT.

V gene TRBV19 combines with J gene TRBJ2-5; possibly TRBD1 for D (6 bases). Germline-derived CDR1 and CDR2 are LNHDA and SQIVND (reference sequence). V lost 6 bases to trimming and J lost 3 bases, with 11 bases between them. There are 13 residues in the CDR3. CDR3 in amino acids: CASRRRTEETQYF. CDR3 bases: TGTGCCAGTAGGCGCAGGACAGAAGAGACCCAGTACTTC.

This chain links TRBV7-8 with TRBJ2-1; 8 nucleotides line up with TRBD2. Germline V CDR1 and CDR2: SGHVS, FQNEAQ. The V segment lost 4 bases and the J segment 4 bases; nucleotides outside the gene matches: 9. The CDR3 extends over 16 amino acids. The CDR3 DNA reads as TGTGCCAGCAGCTCCTTTAGCGGGATTCAATACAATGAGCAGTTCTTC. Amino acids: CASSSFSGIQYNEQFF.

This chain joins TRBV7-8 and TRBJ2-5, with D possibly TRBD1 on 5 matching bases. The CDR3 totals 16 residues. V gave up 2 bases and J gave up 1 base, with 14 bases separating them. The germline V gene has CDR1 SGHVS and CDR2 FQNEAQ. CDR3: CASSLRQQGIQETQYF. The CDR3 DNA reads TGTGCCAGCAGCTTAAGGCAGCAGGGCATCCAAGAGACCCAGTACTTC.

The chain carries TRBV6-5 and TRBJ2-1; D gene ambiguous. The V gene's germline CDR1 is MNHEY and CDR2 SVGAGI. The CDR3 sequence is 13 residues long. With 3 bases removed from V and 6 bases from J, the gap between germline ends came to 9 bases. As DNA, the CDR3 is TGTGCCAGCAGTTATGAGCTTAGCAATGAGCAGTTCTTC. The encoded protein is CASSYELSNEQFF.

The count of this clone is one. CDR3 region: CASRQQGQVSYEQYF. CDR3 in DNA: TGCGCCAGCAGACAACAAGGACAGGTCTCGTACGAGCAGTACTTC. The gene calls are TRBV5-1 and TRBJ2-7, with TRBD1 matching 7 bases. Germline V lookup: CDR1 SGHRS, CDR2 YFSETQ. Unmatched junction bases numbered 12, after V lost 5 bases and J lost 4 bases. The CDR3 consists of 15 residues.

CDR3 DNA sequence: TGTGCCAGTAGTATCCGGGGCGAGCAGTACTTC. Encoded protein: CASSIRGEQYF. The chain uses TRBV19 and TRBJ2-7; D is perhaps TRBD2 (5 bases). This CDR3 is 11 amino acids long. Trimming pared 3 bases from V and 6 bases from J, leaving 6 bases between. Germline V lookup: CDR1 LNHDA, CDR2 SQIVND (reference sequence).

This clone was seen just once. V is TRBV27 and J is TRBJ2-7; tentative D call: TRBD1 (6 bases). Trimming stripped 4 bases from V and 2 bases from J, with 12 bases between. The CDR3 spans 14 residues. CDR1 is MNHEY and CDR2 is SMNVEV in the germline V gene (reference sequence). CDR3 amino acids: CASSSYGTPYEQYF. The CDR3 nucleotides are TGTGCCAGCAGTTCCTACGGGACACCCTACGAGCAGTACTTC.

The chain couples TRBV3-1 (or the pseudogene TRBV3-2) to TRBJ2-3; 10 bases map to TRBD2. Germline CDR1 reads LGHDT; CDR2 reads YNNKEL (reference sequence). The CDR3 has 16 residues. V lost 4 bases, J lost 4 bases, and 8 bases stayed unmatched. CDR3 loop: CASSRLSGRAADTQYF. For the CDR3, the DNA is TGTGCCAGCAGCCGCCTCAGCGGGAGGGCCGCAGATACGCAGTATTTT.

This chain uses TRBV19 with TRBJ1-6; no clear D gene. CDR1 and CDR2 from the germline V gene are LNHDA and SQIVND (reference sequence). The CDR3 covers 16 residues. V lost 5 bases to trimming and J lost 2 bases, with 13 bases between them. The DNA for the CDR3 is TGTGCCAGTAGTGAAGACACCTTCACCTATAATTCACCCCTCCACTTT. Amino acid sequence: CASSEDTFTYNSPLHF.

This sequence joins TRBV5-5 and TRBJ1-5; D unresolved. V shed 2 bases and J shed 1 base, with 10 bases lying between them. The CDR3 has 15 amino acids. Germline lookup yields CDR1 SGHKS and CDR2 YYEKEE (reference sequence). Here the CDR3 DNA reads TGTGCCAGCAGCTTCGTAATGTTCAGCAATCAGCCCCAGCATTTT. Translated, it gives CASSFVMFSNQPQHF. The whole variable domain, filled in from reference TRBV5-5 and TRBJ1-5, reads DAGVTQSPTHLIKTRGQQVTLRCSPISGHKSVSWYQQVLGQGPQFIFQYYEKEERGRGNFPDRFSARQFPNYSSELNVNALLLGDSALYLCASSFVMFSNQPQHFGDGTRLSIL.

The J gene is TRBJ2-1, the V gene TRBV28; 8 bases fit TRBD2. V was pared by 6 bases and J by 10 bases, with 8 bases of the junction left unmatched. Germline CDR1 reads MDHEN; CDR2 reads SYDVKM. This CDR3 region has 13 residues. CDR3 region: CASRGPRTSEQFF. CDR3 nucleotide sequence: TGTGCCAGCAGAGGGCCCCGGACTAGCGAGCAGTTCTTC.

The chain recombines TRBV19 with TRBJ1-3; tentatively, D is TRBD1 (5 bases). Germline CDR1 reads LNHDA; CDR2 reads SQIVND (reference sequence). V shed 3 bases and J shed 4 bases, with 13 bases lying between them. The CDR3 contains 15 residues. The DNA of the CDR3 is TGTGCCAGTAGTATTAAGAGGACACCAGGAAACACCATATATTTT. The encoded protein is CASSIKRTPGNTIYF.